This T cell receptor beta chain derives from a study of cytomegalovirus exposure and HLA in healthy donors. Study information: Ancestry clustering placed about 86% of over 300 genotyped donors in the Caucasian-associated cluster.

The donors comprised healthy bone marrow donors. Whole-study results and caveats: Analyses of presence and absence presupposed an approximately uniform sequencing depth across donors.

Germline V gene data show CDR1 as ENHRY and CDR2 as SYGVKD. The CDR3 loop spans 13 amino acids. With 6 bases removed from V and 2 bases from J, the gap between germline ends came to 10 bases. Vbeta (60) and Jbeta (13) primers were used in the PCR. Here immunoSEQ multiplex PCR was the method, and the copy in TCRdb shows in-frame clones only, minus some. Of about 140,000 clones in the sample, over 60% are singletons; the top ten hold approximately 6.5%. This clone was detected a few times. As yet, its antigen is unknown. The source material was PBMCs. This receptor was identified in a woman aged 55 to 70 in good health and CMV-seronegative. V is TRBV10-3 and J is TRBJ1-1, with D unclear. The CDR3 spells CAIRNNSNTEAFF. CDR3 nucleotides: TGTGCCATCAGGAATAACAGCAACACTGAAGCTTTCTTT.